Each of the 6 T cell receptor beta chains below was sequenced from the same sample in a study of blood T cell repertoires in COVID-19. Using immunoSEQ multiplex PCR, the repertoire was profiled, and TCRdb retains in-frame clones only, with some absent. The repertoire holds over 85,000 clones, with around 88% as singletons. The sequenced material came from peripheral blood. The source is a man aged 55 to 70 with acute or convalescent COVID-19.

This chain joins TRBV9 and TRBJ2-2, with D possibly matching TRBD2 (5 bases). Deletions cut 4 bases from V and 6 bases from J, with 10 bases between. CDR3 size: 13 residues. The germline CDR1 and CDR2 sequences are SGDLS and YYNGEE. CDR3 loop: CASSRGPSGELFF. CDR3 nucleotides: TGTGCCAGCAGCCGAGGGCCTTCCGGGGAGCTGTTTTTT.

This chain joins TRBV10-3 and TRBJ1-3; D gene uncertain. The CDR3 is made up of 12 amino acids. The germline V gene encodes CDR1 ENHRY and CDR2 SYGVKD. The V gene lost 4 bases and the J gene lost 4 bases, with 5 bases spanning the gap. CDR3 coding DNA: TGTGCCATCAGTGTTAAAGGAAACACCATATATTTT. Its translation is CAISVKGNTIYF.

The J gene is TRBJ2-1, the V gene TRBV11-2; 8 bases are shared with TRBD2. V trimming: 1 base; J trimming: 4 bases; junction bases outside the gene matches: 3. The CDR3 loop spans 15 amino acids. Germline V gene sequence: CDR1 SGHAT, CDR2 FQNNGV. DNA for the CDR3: TGTGCCAGCAGCTTAGGAGCGGGAGAATACAATGAGCAGTTCTTC. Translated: CASSLGAGEYNEQFF.

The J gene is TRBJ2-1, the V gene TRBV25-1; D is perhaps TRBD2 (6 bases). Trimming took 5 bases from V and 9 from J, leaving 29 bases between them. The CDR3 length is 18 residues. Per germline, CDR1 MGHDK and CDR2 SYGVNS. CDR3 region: CASSLRATGQGGGAEQFF. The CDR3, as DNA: TGTGCCAGCAGTTTGAGAGCCACGGGGCAGGGAGGAGGGGCTGAGCAGTTCTTC.

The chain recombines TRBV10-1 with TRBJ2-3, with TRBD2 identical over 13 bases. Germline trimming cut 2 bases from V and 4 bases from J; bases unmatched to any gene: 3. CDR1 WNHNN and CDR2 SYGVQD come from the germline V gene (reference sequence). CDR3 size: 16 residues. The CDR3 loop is CASSETSGRDSDTQYF. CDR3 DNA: TGCGCCAGCAGTGAGACTAGCGGGAGGGACTCAGATACGCAGTATTTT.

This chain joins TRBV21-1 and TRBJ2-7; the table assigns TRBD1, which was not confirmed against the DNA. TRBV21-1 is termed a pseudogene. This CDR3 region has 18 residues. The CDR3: CASSKEGRNRGTTYEQYF. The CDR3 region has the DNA TGTGCCAGCAGCAAAGAGGGTCGAAACAGGGGGACCACCTACGAGCAGTACTTC.